This T cell receptor beta chain is drawn from a study of somatic mutations in cytotoxic T cells in rheumatoid arthritis listed by TCRdb under 2017. About the study as a whole: Patient peripheral blood (around 30 ml EDTA) was drawn right after diagnosis and before any treatment started. Sorted V beta1+ cells also underwent TCRB sequencing, and some V beta antibody-stained T-cell populations were flow-sorted at nearly 100% purity on a FACSAria II or Sony SH800. TCRB deep sequencing was performed for approximately 61 rheumatoid arthritis patients and 15 to 20 healthy controls. The median ages of the patient and control groups were essentially identical. To characterize clonality, the study used TCRB deep sequencing while asking whether somatic mutations are carried by expanded CD8+ T-cell clones in newly diagnosed, untreated rheumatoid arthritis.

CD4+ and CD8+ cells were isolated by positive magnetic bead selection on an AutoMACS, and purity was checked by flow cytometry. After a first flow cytometry screen using a TCR V beta antibody panel, clonal expansions were characterized through TCRB deep sequencing of sorted CD8+ fractions. Peripheral blood mononuclear cells were isolated by Ficoll-Paque PLUS density gradient separation. Using Nucleospin Tissue or Tissue XS kits, DNA was extracted from CD4-enriched, CD8-enriched or PBMC samples, with quantification by a Qubit 2.0 fluorometer. The immunoSEQ assay was applied to genomic DNA for TCRB CDR3 sequencing. As for the original processing: Published virus-specific TCRB sequences were compared with patient CD8+ clones larger than 1%, and only a few matches were found. Analyses were restricted to productive TCRB rearrangements. Clonality was expressed as a Shannon entropy-based productive clonality index, with each clone defined by a unique TCRB CDR3 sequence. The template counts of each clone relative to the total templates per sample were used to calculate repertoire overlap between two samples. Flow cytometry-measured V-gene usage correlated with V-gene usage from TCRB sequencing, with a Spearman r of about 0.65. In TCRdb, the immuneACCESS table is reduced to in-frame sequences with V and J assigned. These tables do not hold every clone; where another copy was compared, an unresolved V gene accounts for under half, and the others remain unexplained. V and J calls plus clone size are reproduced from that table; the DNA served to infer D and trimming. This sample comprises about 10,000 clones, around nine tenths of them detected only once. The ten largest clones take up about 15% of the sample.

Here is what the overall study found, with its caveats: CD8+ T-cell clonality did not differ significantly between rheumatoid arthritis patients and age-matched healthy controls. The slight underrepresentation of TRBV07 in patients was not corrected for multiple comparisons. An increase of CD8+ clonality with age was seen in patients (Spearman r ~ 0.45) but not in healthy controls. The antigen targets of the expanded CD8+ clones were unknown, and absence from virus-specific databases did not rule out viral specificity. The largest CD8+ clone made up more than 20% of CD8+ cells in about an eighth of the roughly 60 patients, and blood and synovial fluid shared several identical CD8+ TCRB sequences.

Remarks on this clone: Its antigen has not been determined. It has no much larger one-base neighbor in the sample; base qualities were not kept.

CDR1 and CDR2 are drawn from the germline V gene: SGHAT, FQNNGV. From the cysteine up to the phenylalanine, the CDR3 has a length of 14 residues. The retained sequence is limited to the CDR3, 42 bases, with the frame set at the first base. Unmatched junction bases come to 8, with V trimmed by 10 bases and J by 5 bases. Sequencing was carried out using CD8+ T cells sorted from blood. The chain couples TRBV11-2 to TRBJ2-2; TRBD2 aligns with 9 central bases. The receptor was isolated from a woman younger than 35 with rheumatoid arthritis. At the DNA level, the sequence is TGTGCCATTCTCGTAGCGGGGGAAACCGGGGAGCTGTTTTTT. This translates into CAILVAGETGELFF.